These T cell receptor beta chains were read from a single sample in a study of T cell responses to AZD1222 COVID-19 vaccine. TCRdb's table, derived via immunoSEQ multiplex PCR, lists solely in-frame clones and lacks some. The data show 120,000 or so clones, 86% seen once. This specimen consisted of peripheral blood, obtained on day 0 of AZD1222 vaccination. These receptors were taken from an adult in good health. Each CDR3 is given with its conserved first and last residue. A D gene is named only where the DNA matches it firmly. Size is omitted from some rows. Given values are once, few, many or a class for expanded clones.

d_call: TRBD1
clone_size: NA
v_call: TRBV6-5
j_call: TRBJ2-5
cdr3_nt: TGTGCCAGCAGTCGGACAGGGGCTGGGGAGACCCAGTACTTC
cdr3_aa: CASSRTGAGETQYF

d_call: NA
clone_size: NA
v_call: TRBV5-6
j_call: TRBJ1-2
cdr3_nt: TGTGCCAGCAGCCAAAGGACAGAATCCGCTAACTATGGCTACACCTTC
cdr3_aa: CASSQRTESANYGYTF

d_call: TRBD1
clone_size: NA
v_call: TRBV4-1
j_call: TRBJ1-6
cdr3_nt: TGCGCCAGCAGCCAGAGACAGGGGAATTCACCCCTCCACTTT
cdr3_aa: CASSQRQGNSPLHF

d_call: NA
clone_size: NA
v_call: TRBV4-3
j_call: TRBJ2-1
cdr3_nt: TGCGCCAGCAGCCAAGAGGCGCAGCGGGCGGCCTACAATGAGCAGTTCTTC
cdr3_aa: CASSQEAQRAAYNEQFF

d_call: NA
clone_size: few
v_call: TRBV4-1
j_call: TRBJ2-2
cdr3_nt: TGCGCCAGCAGAGATCGAAACACCGGGGAGCTGTTTTTT
cdr3_aa: CASRDRNTGELFF

d_call: TRBD1
clone_size: NA
v_call: TRBV18
j_call: TRBJ2-7
cdr3_nt: TGTGCCAGCTCACCATCGACAGGGCCCAGCGGCGAGCAGTACTTC
cdr3_aa: CASSPSTGPSGEQYF

d_call: TRBD2
clone_size: NA
v_call: TRBV3-1/TRBV3-2
j_call: TRBJ2-7
cdr3_nt: TGTGCCAGCAGCCGTGCACTAGCGGCGCACTACGAGCAGTACTTC
cdr3_aa: CASSRALAAHYEQYF

d_call: TRBD2
clone_size: NA
v_call: TRBV18
j_call: TRBJ2-1
cdr3_nt: TGTGCCAGCTCACCACCGAGCGGGAGTAGCAACAATGAGCAGTTCTTC
cdr3_aa: CASSPPSGSSNNEQFF

d_call: TRBD1
clone_size: NA
v_call: TRBV2
j_call: TRBJ2-7
cdr3_nt: TGTGCCACCAAACCGGGACAGGAGAATTACGAGCAGTACTTC
cdr3_aa: CATKPGQENYEQYF

d_call: NA
clone_size: once
v_call: TRBV28
j_call: TRBJ2-5
cdr3_nt: TGTGCCAGCAGTTTAACCAACCCTAGGGGGGACCAGTACTTC
cdr3_aa: CASSLTNPRGDQYF

d_call: TRBD2
clone_size: NA
v_call: TRBV30
j_call: TRBJ2-3
cdr3_nt: TGTGCCTGGAGTCCCCGCGGGACTAGCGGGGGGGCGGGTACGCAGTATTTT
cdr3_aa: CAWSPRGTSGGAGTQYF

d_call: NA
clone_size: NA
v_call: TRBV5-1
j_call: TRBJ2-7
cdr3_nt: TGCGCCAGCAGCTTGGACGGGGCTGGAGGGAACGAGCAGTACTTC
cdr3_aa: CASSLDGAGGNEQYF

d_call: NA
clone_size: NA
v_call: TRBV18
j_call: TRBJ2-7
cdr3_nt: TGTGCCAGCTCACCGGCAGTCAACTACGAGCAGTACTTC
cdr3_aa: CASSPAVNYEQYF

d_call: NA
clone_size: NA
v_call: TRBV4-1
j_call: TRBJ1-5
cdr3_nt: TGCGCCAGCAGCCAAGACGGAGGGATCGGCAATCAGCCCCAGCATTTT
cdr3_aa: CASSQDGGIGNQPQHF

d_call: TRBD2
clone_size: NA
v_call: TRBV19
j_call: TRBJ2-1
cdr3_nt: TGTGCCAGTAGTATAGGTGTGCTAGCGGGATCGTTCGGGCAGTTCTTC
cdr3_aa: CASSIGVLAGSFGQFF

d_call: NA
clone_size: NA
v_call: TRBV5-1
j_call: TRBJ1-2
cdr3_nt: TGCGCCAGCAGCTTGGAGGCAGGCGGTGGCTACACCTTC
cdr3_aa: CASSLEAGGGYTF

d_call: NA
clone_size: NA
v_call: TRBV14
j_call: TRBJ2-7
cdr3_nt: TGTGCCAGCAGCCACCCGGGACATTGGACCGAGCAGTACTTC
cdr3_aa: CASSHPGHWTEQYF

d_call: TRBD2
clone_size: NA
v_call: TRBV19
j_call: TRBJ2-7
cdr3_nt: TGTGCCAGTAGTTTCGGACTAGCGGGAGTGGTCCAGCAGTACTTC
cdr3_aa: CASSFGLAGVVQQYF

d_call: NA
clone_size: once
v_call: TRBV19
j_call: TRBJ1-5
cdr3_nt: TGTGCCAGTACCGGACAGCCTAACAATCAGCCCCAGCATTTT
cdr3_aa: CASTGQPNNQPQHF

d_call: NA
clone_size: NA
v_call: TRBV3-1/TRBV3-2
j_call: TRBJ2-5
cdr3_nt: TGTGCCAGCAGCCCCCCTGTGGGGGACGGAGAGACCCAGTACTTC
cdr3_aa: CASSPPVGDGETQYF

d_call: NA
clone_size: NA
v_call: TRBV5-1
j_call: TRBJ2-6
cdr3_nt: TGCGCCAGCAGCTTGGTGGGGTCCGGGGCCAACGTCCTGACTTTC
cdr3_aa: CASSLVGSGANVLTF

d_call: NA
clone_size: NA
v_call: TRBV19
j_call: TRBJ2-7
cdr3_nt: TGTGCCAGTAGTATTTGGGGGTACGAGCAGTACTTC
cdr3_aa: CASSIWGYEQYF

d_call: NA
clone_size: NA
v_call: TRBV5-1
j_call: TRBJ2-7
cdr3_nt: TGCGCCAGCACCAAGGGCAGCTTCTACGAGCAGTACTTC
cdr3_aa: CASTKGSFYEQYF

d_call: TRBD1
clone_size: NA
v_call: TRBV28
j_call: TRBJ2-3
cdr3_nt: TGTGCCAGCAGGTCACAGGGGGCCACGCAGTATTTT
cdr3_aa: CASRSQGATQYF

d_call: NA
clone_size: NA
v_call: TRBV10-3
j_call: TRBJ2-7
cdr3_nt: TGTGCCACCCGGGTGGGGGCCTACGAGCAGTACTTC
cdr3_aa: CATRVGAYEQYF

d_call: NA
clone_size: NA
v_call: TRBV20-1
j_call: TRBJ1-5
cdr3_nt: TGCAGTGCTAGTGTCCTAAATAACAATCAGCCCCAGCATTTT
cdr3_aa: CSASVLNNNQPQHF

d_call: NA
clone_size: few
v_call: TRBV11-2
j_call: TRBJ2-1
cdr3_nt: TGTGCCAGCAGCCAATGGGGAAATGAGCAGTTCTTC
cdr3_aa: CASSQWGNEQFF

d_call: NA
clone_size: NA
v_call: TRBV30
j_call: TRBJ1-5
cdr3_nt: TGTGCCTGGAGTTCCGCTTCTGGCAATCAGCCCCAGCATTTT
cdr3_aa: CAWSSASGNQPQHF

d_call: NA
clone_size: NA
v_call: TRBV7-2
j_call: TRBJ1-5
cdr3_nt: TGTGCCAGCAGCTCCACTAGCAATCAGCCCCAGCATTTT
cdr3_aa: CASSSTSNQPQHF

d_call: TRBD2
clone_size: once
v_call: TRBV12-5
j_call: TRBJ2-3
cdr3_nt: TGTGCTAGTGGCCCTAGCGGGGGGGCCGGTAGCACAGATACGCAGTATTTT
cdr3_aa: CASGPSGGAGSTDTQYF

d_call: NA
clone_size: NA
v_call: TRBV6-2/TRBV6-3
j_call: TRBJ2-1
cdr3_nt: TGTGCCAGCAGTTACTTCGGCGCAGGGCAGTTCTTC
cdr3_aa: CASSYFGAGQFF

d_call: NA
clone_size: NA
v_call: TRBV28
j_call: TRBJ1-2
cdr3_nt: TGTGCCAGCAGTTTGGCCCGCTCGGGCTATGGCTACACCTTC
cdr3_aa: CASSLARSGYGYTF

d_call: NA
clone_size: NA
v_call: TRBV4-1
j_call: TRBJ2-7
cdr3_nt: TGCGCCAGCAGCCAAGATGACAGGAGAGGGCGTCCCAGCTCCTACGAGCAGTACTTC
cdr3_aa: CASSQDDRRGRPSSYEQYF

d_call: NA
clone_size: NA
v_call: TRBV19
j_call: TRBJ2-5
cdr3_nt: TGTGCCAGTCGAGGACCCGGGTCGCAAGAGACCCAGTACTTC
cdr3_aa: CASRGPGSQETQYF

d_call: NA
clone_size: NA
v_call: TRBV28
j_call: TRBJ2-7
cdr3_nt: TGTGCCAGCAGAGTCCCCGGCTACGAGCAGTACTTC
cdr3_aa: CASRVPGYEQYF

d_call: NA
clone_size: NA
v_call: TRBV28
j_call: TRBJ2-2
cdr3_nt: TGTGCCAGCAGTCCCGCGGCCCGGGGAGTTCTTGTTTTGATCGGGGAGCTGTTTTTT
cdr3_aa: CASSPAARGVLVLIGELFF

d_call: TRBD1
clone_size: NA
v_call: TRBV6-2/TRBV6-3
j_call: TRBJ1-4
cdr3_nt: TGTGCCAGCAGTGCATCGACAGGGCCTAATGAAAAACTGTTTTTT
cdr3_aa: CASSASTGPNEKLFF

d_call: TRBD1
clone_size: NA
v_call: TRBV28
j_call: TRBJ2-7
cdr3_nt: TGTGCCAGCAGTTCCGTAGGTACAGGGGGTTCAAACGAGCAGTACTTC
cdr3_aa: CASSSVGTGGSNEQYF

d_call: NA
clone_size: NA
v_call: TRBV11-2
j_call: TRBJ1-6
cdr3_nt: TGTGCCAGCAGCTTACCTGGCGGCGGAGGGGGACCCCTCCACTTT
cdr3_aa: CASSLPGGGGGPLHF

d_call: NA
clone_size: once
v_call: TRBV5-1
j_call: TRBJ1-1
cdr3_nt: TGCGCCAGCACTCCCTTACCCGTGAACACTGAAGCTTTCTTT
cdr3_aa: CASTPLPVNTEAFF

d_call: TRBD2
clone_size: many
v_call: TRBV27
j_call: TRBJ2-5
cdr3_nt: TGTGCCAGCAGTTTACTAGCGGGGGTTCAAGAGACCCAGTACTTC
cdr3_aa: CASSLLAGVQETQYF

d_call: NA
clone_size: NA
v_call: TRBV10-2
j_call: TRBJ1-6
cdr3_nt: TGCGCCAGCAGGGATAATTCACCCCTCCACTTT
cdr3_aa: CASRDNSPLHF

d_call: NA
clone_size: NA
v_call: TRBV19
j_call: TRBJ2-7
cdr3_nt: TGTGCCAGTAGTATCGCCAGGGTCTCCGAGCAGTACTTC
cdr3_aa: CASSIARVSEQYF

d_call: NA
clone_size: NA
v_call: TRBV27
j_call: TRBJ2-3
cdr3_nt: TGTGCCAGCAGTTTAATTCGGTTTACTAGCACAGATACGCAGTATTTT
cdr3_aa: CASSLIRFTSTDTQYF

d_call: NA
clone_size: NA
v_call: TRBV5-6
j_call: TRBJ1-6
cdr3_nt: TGTGCCAGCAGCTTGGGGGACCGAGATAATTCACCCCTCCACTTT
cdr3_aa: CASSLGDRDNSPLHF

d_call: TRBD1
clone_size: NA
v_call: TRBV18
j_call: TRBJ1-1
cdr3_nt: TGTGCCAGCTCTTCCCAGGGGGTGGAAGCTTTCTTT
cdr3_aa: CASSSQGVEAFF

d_call: NA
clone_size: NA
v_call: TRBV12-5
j_call: TRBJ1-4
cdr3_nt: TGTGCTAGTGGTTTGGTCGGTCAGGGAGGGAATGAAAAACTGTTTTTT
cdr3_aa: CASGLVGQGGNEKLFF

d_call: NA
clone_size: NA
v_call: TRBV7-9
j_call: TRBJ1-2
cdr3_nt: TGTGCCAGCAGCTTGGGCGGTAACGGGAGGTATGGCTACACCTTC
cdr3_aa: CASSLGGNGRYGYTF

d_call: NA
clone_size: NA
v_call: TRBV4-2
j_call: TRBJ1-6
cdr3_nt: TGTGCCAGCAGCCATTCCGACAGTCCCAATTCACCCCTCCACTTT
cdr3_aa: CASSHSDSPNSPLHF

d_call: NA
clone_size: NA
v_call: TRBV19
j_call: TRBJ1-1
cdr3_nt: TGTGCCAGTAGTGTCGACAGGCGATCGAACACTGAAGCTTTCTTT
cdr3_aa: CASSVDRRSNTEAFF

d_call: TRBD1
clone_size: NA
v_call: TRBV2
j_call: TRBJ1-4
cdr3_nt: TGTGCCAGCAGTGAAGGGGACAGGGGTGGCGAAAAACTGTTTTTT
cdr3_aa: CASSEGDRGGEKLFF

d_call: NA
clone_size: NA
v_call: TRBV7-3
j_call: TRBJ2-1
cdr3_nt: TGTGCCAGCAGCTTAGTTACTAGCAGTTACAATGAGCAGTTCTTC
cdr3_aa: CASSLVTSSYNEQFF

d_call: NA
clone_size: NA
v_call: TRBV12-3/TRBV12-4
j_call: TRBJ2-1
cdr3_nt: TGTGCCAGCAGTCTGACAGATCCGCAGTTCTTC
cdr3_aa: CASSLTDPQFF

d_call: NA
clone_size: NA
v_call: TRBV20-1
j_call: TRBJ1-1
cdr3_nt: TGCAGTGCTAGATGGACAGATAAAGCTTTCTTT
cdr3_aa: CSARWTDKAFF

d_call: NA
clone_size: NA
v_call: TRBV4-2
j_call: TRBJ1-2
cdr3_nt: TGTGCCAGCAGCCAAGTATTGGGAGACAGTTCCTATGGCTACACCTTC
cdr3_aa: CASSQVLGDSSYGYTF

d_call: TRBD2
clone_size: NA
v_call: TRBV5-1
j_call: TRBJ2-3
cdr3_nt: TGCGCCAGCAGCCGAACCGGGACTAGCGGCACAGATACGCAGTATTTT
cdr3_aa: CASSRTGTSGTDTQYF

d_call: TRBD2
clone_size: NA
v_call: TRBV24-1
j_call: TRBJ2-7
cdr3_nt: TGTGCCACCATAATTTTAGCGGGCCAATCCTACGAGCAGTACTTC
cdr3_aa: CATIILAGQSYEQYF